This T cell receptor beta chain is from a study of T-cell memory formation after mild COVID-19 (dated by TCRdb to 2020 to 2023). For the wider study: Most TCR sequence clusters were specific to one of the two donors. Longitudinal TCRalpha and TCRbeta repertoire sequencing tracked T-cell clones expanding and contracting after mild COVID-19 in a couple of donors. The cohort was made up of two young adult volunteers, one female and one male, who were previously healthy. Points the paper makes about the study in general: Contracting CD4+ clones appeared mostly in the CM and EM memory subsets, whereas CD8+ clones were enriched in EMRA. SARS-CoV-2 specificity of the second-wave clones peaking on day 37 was not confirmed. Balanced CD4/CD8 phenotypes were observed for clones contracting from day 15 to 85, whereas a bias towards CD4+ was observed for a second wave of clones expanding from day 15 to 37. The study included only a couple of mild cases, and larger cohorts that include severe cases with pre-infection samples were judged to be necessary. Some responding clones were found in pre-infection memory, which suggests that pre-existing cross-reactive memory T cells took part in the SARS-CoV-2 response.

Ficoll-Paque density gradient centrifugation was the method used to isolate PBMCs. TCRdb lists the instrument as Illumina NovaSeq 6000. Using 5'RACE with constant-segment primers, TCRalpha and TCRbeta cDNA libraries were constructed, with sample barcodes and unique molecular identifiers added in the process. Trizol reagent was used to extract RNA from every sample. The libraries were amplified in two PCR steps, and the second step added a second sample barcode and Illumina TruSeq adapters. Libraries were sequenced on an Illumina NovaSeq with 2 x 150 bp paired-end reads. As for the original processing: Reads were demultiplexed and collapsed into UMI-guided consensus sequences with migec v1.2.7. With mixcr v2.1.11, UMI consensuses were aligned to TRA and TRB V and J templates and assembled into clonotypes. Clonotypes were classified as expanded or contracted when called significant by both edgeR and NoisET, with noise models trained on biological replicates. edgeR calls used a false discovery rate-adjusted p below 0.01 and a log2 fold-change threshold of 1. PCA with hierarchical clustering of max-normalized trajectories of the 1000 most abundant clonotypes was used as exploratory dynamics analysis. The CD4 or CD8 phenotype of responding clones was assigned using the separately sequenced CD4+ and CD8+ repertoires. TCRdb reprocessing: public reads trimmed at Q25 with fastp, clones called with MiXCR, in-frame beta chains kept. Rows with a matching CDR3 protein are joined into one entry that keeps the most common DNA and genes. TCRdb, not the original authors, processed these V and J calls. The sample table lists 190,000 or so distinct CDR3 sequences, roughly 10% of them with a count of one. The top ten hold roughly 3.2% of the sample.

This clonotype has at least ten counts. There is no known antigen for this receptor. Base qualities are not provided; no much larger clone lies one nucleotide away. Its CDR3 holds 17 amino acids, cysteine through phenylalanine. CDR3 DNA only is kept here, 51 bases in frame from base 1. In the germline V gene (reference sequence), CDR1 corresponds to LNHNV and CDR2 to YYDKDF. V is cut by 0 bases and J by 4 bases, and the space between the germline ends is 16 bases. The sequence is built from TRBV15 and TRBJ2-1; the D segment may tentatively be TRBD1 or TRBD2, each giving 5 matched bases. This TCR came from a man aged 18-30 years who had mild COVID-19 (a few samples of this study predate the infection). The sample titles of this study are shuffled in the database, so cell type and time point are left out; the donor was told from shared clones. Source material: PBMCs or a T cell subset sorted from them (not recorded which). Here the CDR3 is given as CATSRDAGTQPYNEQFF. The DNA reads as follows: TGTGCCACCAGCAGAGACGCAGGGACCCAACCGTACAATGAGCAGTTCTTC.